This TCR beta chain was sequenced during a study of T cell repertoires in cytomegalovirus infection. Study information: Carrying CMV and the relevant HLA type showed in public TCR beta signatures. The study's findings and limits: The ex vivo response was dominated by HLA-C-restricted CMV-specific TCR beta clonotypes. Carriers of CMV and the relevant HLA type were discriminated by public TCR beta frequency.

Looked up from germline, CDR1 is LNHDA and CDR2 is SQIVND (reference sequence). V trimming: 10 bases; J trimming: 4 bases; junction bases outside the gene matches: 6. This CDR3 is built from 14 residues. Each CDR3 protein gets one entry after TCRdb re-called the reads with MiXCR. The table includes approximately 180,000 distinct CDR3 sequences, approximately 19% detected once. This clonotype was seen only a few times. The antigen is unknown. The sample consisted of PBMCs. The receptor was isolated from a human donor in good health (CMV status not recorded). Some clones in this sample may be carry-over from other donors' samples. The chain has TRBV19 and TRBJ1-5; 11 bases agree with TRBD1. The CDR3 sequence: CATGDRGSNQPQHF. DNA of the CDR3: TGTGCCACCGGGGACAGGGGGAGTAATCAGCCCCAGCATTTT.